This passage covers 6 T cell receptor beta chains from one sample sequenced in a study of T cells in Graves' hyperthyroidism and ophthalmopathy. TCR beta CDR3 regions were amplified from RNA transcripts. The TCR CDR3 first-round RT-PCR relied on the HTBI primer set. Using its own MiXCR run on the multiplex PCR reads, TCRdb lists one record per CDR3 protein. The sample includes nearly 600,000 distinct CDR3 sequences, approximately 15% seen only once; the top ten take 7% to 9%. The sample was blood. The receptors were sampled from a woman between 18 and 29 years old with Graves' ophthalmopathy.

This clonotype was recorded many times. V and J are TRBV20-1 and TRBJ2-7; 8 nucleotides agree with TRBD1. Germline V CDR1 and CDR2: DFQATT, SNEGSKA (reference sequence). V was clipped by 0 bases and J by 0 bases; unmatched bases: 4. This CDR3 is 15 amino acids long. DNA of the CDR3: TGCAGTGCTAGAGATAGAGGACAGGGCTCCTACGAGCAGTACTTC. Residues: CSARDRGQGSYEQYF.

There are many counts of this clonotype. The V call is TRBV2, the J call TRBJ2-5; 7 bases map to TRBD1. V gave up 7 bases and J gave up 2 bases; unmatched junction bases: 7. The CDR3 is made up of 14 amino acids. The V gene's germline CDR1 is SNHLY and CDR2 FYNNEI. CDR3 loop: CASTTGTAQETQYF. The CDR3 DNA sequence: TGTGCCAGCACCACCGGGACAGCGCAAGAGACCCAGTACTTC.

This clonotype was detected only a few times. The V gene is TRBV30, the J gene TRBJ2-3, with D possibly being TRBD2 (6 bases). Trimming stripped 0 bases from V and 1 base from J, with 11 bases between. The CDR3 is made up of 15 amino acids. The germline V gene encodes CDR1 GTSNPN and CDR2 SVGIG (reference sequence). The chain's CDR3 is CAWSVHGGGTDTQYF. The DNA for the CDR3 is TGTGCCTGGAGTGTACACGGCGGGGGCACAGATACGCAGTATTTT.

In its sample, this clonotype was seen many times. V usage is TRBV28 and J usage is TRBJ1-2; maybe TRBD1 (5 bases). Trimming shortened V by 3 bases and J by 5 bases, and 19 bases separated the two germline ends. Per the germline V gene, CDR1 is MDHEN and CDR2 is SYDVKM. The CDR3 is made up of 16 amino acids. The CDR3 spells CASSFGREFKWYGYTF. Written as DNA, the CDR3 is TGTGCCAGCAGTTTCGGCAGGGAGTTTAAATGGTATGGCTACACCTTC.

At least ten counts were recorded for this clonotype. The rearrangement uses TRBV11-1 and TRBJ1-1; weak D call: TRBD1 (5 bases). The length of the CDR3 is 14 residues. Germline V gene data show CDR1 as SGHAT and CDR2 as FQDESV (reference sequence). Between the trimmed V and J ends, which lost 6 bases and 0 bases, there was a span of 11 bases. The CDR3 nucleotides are TGTGCCAGCAGGGCGGACAAAGTGAACACTGAAGCTTTCTTT. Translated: CASRADKVNTEAFF.

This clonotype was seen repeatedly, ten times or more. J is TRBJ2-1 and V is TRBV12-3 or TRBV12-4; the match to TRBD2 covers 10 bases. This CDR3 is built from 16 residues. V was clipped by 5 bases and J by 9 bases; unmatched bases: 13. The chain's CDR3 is CASSPNRASGSTEQFF. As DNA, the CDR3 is TGTGCCAGCAGTCCAAACCGGGCTAGCGGGAGTACTGAGCAGTTCTTC.